A single sample gave rise to the 25 T cell receptor beta chains below, sequenced in a study of shared T cell receptors in the human thymus. Profiled with immunoSEQ multiplex PCR; TCRdb holds only in-frame clones, not every one. In the table there are hundreds of thousands of clones, 70% to 80% of which are singletons. This same sample was also taken into another study, of human thymus T cells.

Sequencing used thymocytes. Source of these receptors: a boy under two years old with a congenital heart defect.

The chain is built from TRBV15 and TRBJ2-5; 7 bases are shared with TRBD1. The trim removed 5 bases at V and 5 bases at J, leaving 8 bases unmatched. The CDR3 extends over 14 amino acids. In germline, CDR1 is LNHNV, CDR2 YYDKDF (reference sequence). CDR3 protein: CATSPNRGWETQYF. For the CDR3, the DNA is TGTGCCACCAGCCCTAACAGGGGCTGGGAGACCCAGTACTTC.

V usage is TRBV28 and J usage is TRBJ2-5, with a tentative D call TRBD1 (6 bases). Per germline, CDR1 MDHEN and CDR2 SYDVKM. V dropped 3 bases and J dropped 2 bases, with 13 bases sitting between them. The CDR3 spans 15 residues. The CDR3 is CASSFRQGTQETQYF. The CDR3 DNA reads as TGTGCCAGCAGTTTCAGGCAGGGGACACAAGAGACCCAGTACTTC.

This clone occurred a few times. The chain uses TRBV28 and TRBJ1-3; TRBD1 agrees at 8 bases. The CDR3 is made up of 14 amino acids. J lost 3 bases, V lost 8 bases, and 6 bases had no gene match. Per the germline V gene, CDR1 is MDHEN and CDR2 is SYDVKM. The CDR3 region is CASHKTGGGNTIYF. CDR3 DNA: TGTGCCAGCCATAAAACAGGGGGTGGAAACACCATATATTTT.

V usage is TRBV14 and J usage is TRBJ1-1, with 9 bases lining up with TRBD1. V shed 0 bases, J shed 5 bases, and the junction held 7 bases outside the gene matches. CDR1 and CDR2 (germline): SGHDN, FVKESK. This CDR3 is built from 16 residues. CDR3 region: CASSQEQGASFTEAFF. In DNA, the CDR3 is TGTGCCAGCAGCCAAGAACAGGGGGCGAGTTTTACTGAAGCTTTCTTT. Looking up the rest from reference TRBV14 and TRBJ1-1 gives the full variable domain: EAGVTQFPSHSVIEKGQTVTLRCDPISGHDNLYWYRRVMGKEIKFLLHFVKESKQDESGMPNNRFLAERTGGTYSTLKVQPAELEDSGVYFCASSQEQGASFTEAFFGQGTRLTVV.

The genes are TRBV6-5 and TRBJ2-7, with D perhaps matching TRBD2 (6 bases). Trimming cost V 7 bases and J 3 bases, with 16 bases left between them. Looked up from germline, CDR1 is MNHEY and CDR2 is SVGAGI. CDR3 length: 14 amino acids. In DNA form, the CDR3 reads TGTGCCAGCACCCCGGGGGTATGGGACTACGAGCAGTACTTC. As protein: CASTPGVWDYEQYF.

This chain connects TRBV7-9 to TRBJ2-7; TRBD2 aligns across 10 bases. The CDR3 extends over 16 amino acids. The V gene's germline CDR1 is SEHNR and CDR2 FQNEAQ (reference sequence). V was clipped by 5 bases and J by 1 base; unmatched bases: 8. The CDR3 loop reads CASSHISGRWSYEQYF. CDR3 nucleotide sequence: TGTGCCAGCAGCCACATTAGCGGGAGGTGGTCCTACGAGCAGTACTTC.

The chain uses TRBV9 and TRBJ2-7; D remains ambiguous. Germline values: CDR1 SGDLS, CDR2 YYNGEE. V was cut by 0 bases and J by 0 bases, with 10 bases left in between. The length of the CDR3 is 15 residues. DNA of the CDR3: TGTGCCAGCAGCGTAGGGTGGGCGCCCTCCTACGAGCAGTACTTC. It is translated as CASSVGWAPSYEQYF.

The chain links TRBV11-2 to TRBJ2-7; 10 bases line up with TRBD2. The germline V gene encodes CDR1 SGHAT and CDR2 FQNNGV. V was pared by 5 bases and J by 0 bases, with 10 bases of the junction left unmatched. This CDR3 spans 17 amino acids. CDR3 protein: CASSPILAGHSSYEQYF. CDR3 DNA sequence: TGTGCCAGCAGCCCAATACTAGCGGGACACTCCTCCTACGAGCAGTACTTC. The full variable domain, completed using reference TRBV11-2 and TRBJ2-7, is EAGVAQSPRYKIIEKRQSVAFWCNPISGHATLYWYQQILGQGPKLLIQFQNNGVVDDSQLPKDRFSAERLKGVDSTLKIQPAKLEDSAVYLCASSPILAGHSSYEQYFGPGTRLTVT.

The chain links TRBV18 to TRBJ2-5; D might be TRBD2 (6 bases). V was clipped by 1 base and J by 5 bases, with 17 bases between them. This CDR3 is 16 amino acids long. From germline, CDR1 is KGHSH and CDR2 LQKENI. The chain's CDR3 is CASSPRPVRRGETQYF. Written as DNA, the CDR3 is TGTGCCAGCTCACCACGGCCGGTTCGTCGGGGGGAGACCCAGTACTTC.

The sample holds one count of this clone. The genes are TRBV11-2 and TRBJ2-4, with 8 nucleotides matching TRBD2. Germline assignment: CDR1 SGHAT and CDR2 FQNNGV. Unmatched junction bases numbered 9, after V lost 1 base and J lost 7 bases. The CDR3 has 16 amino acids. CDR3 DNA: TGTGCCAGCAGCTTAGGGACCCAGGGGACTAGTAACATTCAGTACTTC. Amino acids: CASSLGTQGTSNIQYF.

The table lists this clone with a few counts. The gene calls are TRBV5-8 and TRBJ2-1; TRBD2 matches at 8 bases. Unmatched junction bases numbered 18, after V lost 4 bases and J lost 9 bases. Per germline, CDR1 SGHTS and CDR2 YDEGEE. The CDR3 length is 17 residues. Here the CDR3 DNA reads TGTGCCAGCAGCACTGGGTGGACTAAGCGGGAGCGGGGTGAGCAGTTCTTC. It encodes CASSTGWTKRERGEQFF.

V and J are TRBV5-6 and TRBJ2-5; 8 bases agree with TRBD2. CDR3 length: 14 residues. Germline values: CDR1 SGHDT, CDR2 YYEEEE. V lost 4 bases to trimming and J lost 3 bases; unmatched junction nucleotides: 5. CDR3: CASSRAGVKETQYF. The CDR3, as DNA: TGTGCCAGCAGCAGAGCGGGAGTAAAAGAGACCCAGTACTTC.

This sequence joins TRBV6-6 and TRBJ1-5; TRBD1 aligns across 9 bases. V shed 10 bases, J shed 4 bases, and the junction held 8 bases outside the gene matches. The CDR3 contains 14 residues. The germline CDR1 and CDR2 sequences are MNHNY and SVGAGI (reference sequence). The CDR3 sequence: CATLPGTGNQPQHF. The CDR3 DNA is TGTGCCACCCTACCCGGGACAGGGAATCAGCCCCAGCATTTT.

This rearrangement joins TRBV6-5 to TRBJ2-7; 7 bases fit TRBD1. The CDR3 is 14 amino acids. Germline lookup yields CDR1 MNHEY and CDR2 SVGAGI. V lost 5 bases to trimming and J lost 3 bases; unmatched junction nucleotides: 7. CDR3 region: CASSPGQPYYEQYF. In DNA form, the CDR3 reads TGTGCCAGCAGTCCGGGACAGCCTTACTACGAGCAGTACTTC.

The chain employs TRBV25-1 and TRBJ1-2; maybe TRBD1 (6 bases). Germline V gene sequence: CDR1 MGHDK, CDR2 SYGVNS. The CDR3 sequence is 14 residues long. The V gene lost 7 bases and the J gene lost 2 bases, with 14 bases spanning the gap. CDR3 loop: CASTPDSENYGYTF. In nucleotides, the CDR3 is TGTGCCAGCACACCGGACAGCGAGAACTATGGCTACACCTTC.

J is TRBJ2-7 and V is TRBV10-3; 11 nucleotides agree with TRBD2. Germline V gene sequence: CDR1 ENHRY, CDR2 SYGVKD. After removal of 8 bases from V and 3 bases from J, the junction contained 0 bases not matched to a gene. The CDR3 contains 12 residues. The CDR3 DNA follows: TGTGCCATCGGGACTAGCGGCTACGAGCAGTACTTC. Translated: CAIGTSGYEQYF.

The V call is TRBV4-3, the J call TRBJ2-2; maybe TRBD2 (5 bases). Germline-derived CDR1 and CDR2 are LGHNA and YSLEER. This CDR3 spans 16 amino acids. V lost 3 bases to trimming and J lost 4 bases, with 15 bases between them. The CDR3: CASSQHSRAGTGELFF. The CDR3 nucleotides read TGCGCCAGCAGCCAGCACTCCCGGGCGGGCACCGGGGAGCTGTTTTTT.

This clone was seen once. The rearrangement links TRBV10-3 to TRBJ2-3, with 9 positions matching TRBD1. The germline V gene has CDR1 ENHRY and CDR2 SYGVKD. This CDR3 region has 15 residues. V trimming: 9 bases; J trimming: 0 bases; junction bases outside the gene matches: 7. This CDR3 reads CAITGQGHSTDTQYF. In DNA, the CDR3 is TGTGCCATTACTGGACAGGGGCACAGCACAGATACGCAGTATTTT.

The genes are TRBV2 and TRBJ1-1, with 7 nucleotides matching TRBD1. CDR3 length: 13 amino acids. Germline CDR1 reads SNHLY; CDR2 reads FYNNEI. Trimming took 10 bases from V and 6 from J; bases not matched to a gene: 11. DNA of the CDR3: TGTGCCACCATCGACAGGGTGTGTGCTGAAGCTTTCTTT. This translates into CATIDRVCAEAFF.

The chain has TRBV5-1 and TRBJ2-3, with 9 bases aligning to TRBD2. CDR1 SGHRS and CDR2 YFSETQ come from the germline V gene. V shed 9 bases, J shed 1 base, and the junction held 9 bases outside the gene matches. The CDR3 consists of 15 residues. The CDR3: CATKGRTSGTDTQYF. In DNA, the CDR3 is TGCGCCACCAAAGGCAGGACTAGCGGCACAGATACGCAGTATTTT.

This clone was recorded only once. The chain recombines TRBV7-6 with TRBJ2-1, with D unresolved. The CDR3 has 17 amino acids. V lost 4 bases to trimming and J lost 0 bases, with 16 bases between them. Germline values: CDR1 SGHVS, CDR2 FNYEAQ. Here the CDR3 DNA reads TGTGCCAGCAGCTCCCAAAAGATCCTAAGCTCCTACAATGAGCAGTTCTTC. It codes for CASSSQKILSSYNEQFF.

This chain joins TRBV30 and TRBJ2-7, with TRBD1 identical over 8 bases. Trimming removed 5 bases from V and 5 bases from J; junction bases left unmatched: 14. This CDR3 has 15 residues. Germline values: CDR1 GTSNPN, CDR2 SVGIG (reference sequence). The CDR3 bases are TGTGCCTGGGACCCCTCCGGACAGGGTGGAGACGAGCAGTACTTC. It yields the protein CAWDPSGQGGDEQYF.

The V call is TRBV6-5, the J call TRBJ2-7; 8 bases align to TRBD1. Germline V gene lookup returns CDR1 MNHEY and CDR2 SVGAGI. This CDR3 contains 15 residues. V dropped 6 bases and J dropped 0; count of bases not matched to a gene: 7. CDR3 nucleotide sequence: TGTGCCAGCAGCCCCGGACAGGGCAGCTCCTACGAGCAGTACTTC. This gives the protein CASSPGQGSSYEQYF.

CDR3 DNA sequence: TGCGCCAGCAGCCAAGCTTCACGGTCGCGGAGCAGGGGCAGCGGCTATGGCTACACCTTC. Its translation: CASSQASRSRSRGSGYGYTF. The chain is built from TRBV4-3 and TRBJ1-2, with D tentatively TRBD1 (6 bases). Germline-derived CDR1 and CDR2 are LGHNA and YSLEER. Trimming cost V 1 base and J 4 bases, with 28 bases left between them. The CDR3 is 20 amino acids.

CDR3 amino acids: CASSPPSGGQVYTQYF. Here the CDR3 DNA reads TGTGCCAGCAGCCCCCCTTCGGGGGGCCAGGTATATACGCAGTATTTT. The J gene is TRBJ2-3, the V gene TRBV9; perhaps TRBD2 as D (7 bases). Per germline, CDR1 SGDLS and CDR2 YYNGEE. Trimming took off 4 bases at V and 7 bases at J, with 22 bases between the two ends. This CDR3 is built from 16 residues.